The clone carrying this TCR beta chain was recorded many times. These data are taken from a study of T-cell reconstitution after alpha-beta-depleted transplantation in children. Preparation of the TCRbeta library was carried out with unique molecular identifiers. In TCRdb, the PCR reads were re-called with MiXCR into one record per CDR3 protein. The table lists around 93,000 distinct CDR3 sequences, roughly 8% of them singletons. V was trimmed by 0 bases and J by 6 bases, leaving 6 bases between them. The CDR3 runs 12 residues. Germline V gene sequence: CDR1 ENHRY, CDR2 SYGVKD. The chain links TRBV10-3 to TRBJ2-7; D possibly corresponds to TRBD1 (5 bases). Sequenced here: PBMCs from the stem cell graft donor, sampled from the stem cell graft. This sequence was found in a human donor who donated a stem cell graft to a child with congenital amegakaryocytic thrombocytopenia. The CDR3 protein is CAISESGLEQYF. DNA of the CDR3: TGTGCCATCAGTGAGTCGGGGCTCGAGCAGTACTTC.